The source of this T cell receptor beta chain is a study of T-cell memory formation after mild COVID-19. V lost 4 bases to trimming and J lost 1 base, with 15 bases between them. Per the germline V gene, CDR1 is SGHRS and CDR2 is YFSETQ. The CDR3 is 16 amino acids. TCRdb re-called the 5' RACE reads through MiXCR, storing one row per CDR3 protein. There are hundreds of thousands of distinct CDR3 sequences in the sample; approximately 29% occur only once, and approximately 13% lies in the top ten. Study results and caveats: Certain responding clones were present in pre-infection memory, suggesting participation of cross-reactive memory.

Of note for this clonotype: Its specificity is unknown.

The gene calls are TRBV5-1 and TRBJ1-3, with D perhaps matching TRBD1 (5 bases). This receptor was identified in an adult woman who had mild COVID-19 (a few samples of this study predate the infection). Cell type and time point are not known. The sequenced material came from PBMCs or a T cell subset sorted from them (not recorded which). In nucleotides, the CDR3 is TGCGCCAGCAGCATTTACGGGGACCAATCTGGAAACACCATATATTTT. It yields the protein CASSIYGDQSGNTIYF.